This TCR beta chain comes out of a study of T-cell memory formation after mild COVID-19. Points from the study as a whole: Later expanders leaned toward CD4+, whereas clones contracting from day 15 to 85 were balanced CD4/CD8.

The length of the CDR3 is 12 residues. Trimming removed 3 bases from V and 1 base from J, with 6 bases in between. The germline CDR1 and CDR2 sequences are DFQATT and SNEGSKA (reference sequence). Of note for this clonotype: Its antigen is currently unknown.

One entry per CDR3 protein results from TCRdb running MiXCR on the 5' RACE reads. In the table there are some 210,000 distinct CDR3 sequences, around 25% of which are singletons. The clonotype originates from an adult woman who had mild COVID-19 (a few samples of this study predate the infection). Cell type and time point are not known. Material for sequencing was PBMCs or a T cell subset sorted from them (not recorded which). This chain joins TRBV20-1 and TRBJ2-5; D is unresolved. The CDR3 sequence is CSARTSQETQYF. In nucleotides, the CDR3 is TGCAGTGCTAGGACCTCCCAAGAGACCCAGTACTTC.